This passage covers 15 T cell receptor beta chains from one sample sequenced in a study of cytomegalovirus exposure and HLA in healthy donors. A multiplex PCR was run with 60 Vbeta primers and 13 Jbeta primers. Measured with immunoSEQ multiplex PCR; TCRdb has only the in-frame clones, and not every one. This table holds about 130,000 clones. Sample: PBMCs. The receptors derive from a man aged 18 to 29 in good health and CMV-seronegative.

The chain uses TRBV6-5 and TRBJ1-2; D is unclear. The V end lost 8 bases, the J end lost 0 bases, and 13 bases lay between the germline ends. The CDR3 spans 14 residues. Germline assignment: CDR1 MNHEY and CDR2 SVGAGI. CDR3 sequence: CASRGSMTNYGYTF. The CDR3 DNA sequence: TGTGCCAGCCGTGGCTCCATGACTAACTATGGCTACACCTTC.

The rearrangement joins TRBV5-8 to TRBJ1-4, with TRBD1 as a possible D gene (6 bases). The germline V gene has CDR1 SGHTS and CDR2 YDEGEE. The V gene lost 0 bases and the J gene lost 8 bases, with 14 bases spanning the gap. The CDR3 has 15 residues. This CDR3 is CASSLDDSGAEKLFF. The CDR3 bases are TGTGCCAGCAGCTTGGACGACTCAGGGGCCGAAAAACTGTTTTTT.

The chain is built from TRBV6-6 and TRBJ1-6, with D possibly being TRBD1 (6 bases). The germline V gene has CDR1 MNHNY and CDR2 SVGAGI (reference sequence). The CDR3 sequence is 15 residues long. The germline V and J ends were trimmed by 5 bases and 8 bases, with 16 bases remaining between them. The chain's CDR3 is CASSPNRVGYSPLHF. The CDR3 coding sequence is TGTGCCAGCAGTCCAAACAGGGTGGGGTATTCACCCCTCCACTTT.

The chain uses TRBV5-6 and TRBJ1-5; unclear D gene. There are 13 residues in the CDR3. Germline CDR1 SGHDT, CDR2 YYEEEE. The ends were cut back, 2 bases at V and 5 bases at J, with 8 bases in the middle. As DNA, the CDR3 is TGTGCCAGCAGCTTTACGGGAGATCAGCCCCAGCATTTT. Translation: CASSFTGDQPQHF.

This sequence joins TRBV4-1 and TRBJ2-5; the D is unclear. V was shortened by 4 bases and J by 5 bases, with 8 bases between the two germline ends. Germline CDR1 MGHRA, CDR2 YSYEKL. The CDR3 has 12 residues. The CDR3 sequence is CASSPGGETQYF. CDR3 bases: TGCGCCAGCAGCCCGGGTGGGGAGACCCAGTACTTC.

The V and J genes are TRBV29-1 and TRBJ2-2; the match to TRBD1 covers 8 bases. CDR3 size: 15 residues. V lost 6 bases and J lost 1; bases outside the gene matches: 7. Germline-derived CDR1 and CDR2 are SQVTM and ANQGSEA. CDR3 residues: CSVRRGPVNTGELFF. The CDR3 coding sequence is TGCAGCGTCCGCAGGGGGCCGGTGAACACCGGGGAGCTGTTTTTT.

The V call is TRBV30, the J call TRBJ1-3; unclear D gene. This CDR3 is 14 amino acids long. Trimming removed 8 bases at V and 2 bases at J, with 16 bases between. In germline, CDR1 is GTSNPN, CDR2 SVGIG (reference sequence). CDR3 in DNA: TGTGCCGGAGGACGGCCCCAAACTGGAAACACCATATATTTT. It specifies CAGGRPQTGNTIYF.

The chain uses TRBV7-9 and TRBJ2-7, with 8 bases matching TRBD2. J lost 6 bases, V lost 4 bases, and 11 bases had no gene match. Germline V gene data show CDR1 as SEHNR and CDR2 as FQNEAQ (reference sequence). This CDR3 contains 15 residues. The CDR3 loop is CASSSLRTSTGEQYF. The CDR3 DNA follows: TGTGCCAGCAGCTCCCTAAGGACTAGCACGGGCGAGCAGTACTTC.

The CDR3 spells CASSLVGQGVSGYTF. The CDR3 DNA is TGTGCCAGCAGCTTAGTGGGACAGGGAGTAAGCGGCTACACCTTC. The chain recombines TRBV7-2 with TRBJ1-2; 9 bases line up with TRBD1. After removal of 1 base from V and 8 bases from J, the junction contained 8 bases not matched to a gene. The CDR3 spans 15 residues. Per the germline V gene, CDR1 is SGHTA and CDR2 is FQGNSA.

J is TRBJ2-6 and V is TRBV5-1, with TRBD2 as a possible D gene (6 bases). The germline V gene has CDR1 SGHRS and CDR2 YFSETQ. V was shortened by 6 bases and J by 2 bases, with 21 bases between the two germline ends. The CDR3 spans 18 residues. The CDR3 coding sequence is TGCGCCAGCACCTCAAAACCGGGAGAGATGCCTGGGGCCAACGTCCTGACTTTC. Encoded protein: CASTSKPGEMPGANVLTF.

The rearrangement links TRBV29-1 to TRBJ2-7, with TRBD1 matching 7 bases. The V gene's germline CDR1 is SQVTM and CDR2 ANQGSEA. This CDR3 region has 13 residues. V gave up 7 bases and J gave up 1 base; unmatched junction bases: 7. CDR3 in DNA: TGCAGCGCTTCACAGGGGCGATCCTACGAGCAGTACTTC. Its translation: CSASQGRSYEQYF.

The chain recombines TRBV30 with TRBJ1-3; D gene uncertain. V lost 0 bases, J lost 3 bases, and 9 bases lay in between. Looked up from germline, CDR1 is GTSNPN and CDR2 is SVGIG (reference sequence). The CDR3 has 14 residues. Written as DNA, the CDR3 is TGTGCCTGGAGTGTACGGGGAGTTGGAAACACCATATATTTT. It is translated as CAWSVRGVGNTIYF.

The chain recombines TRBV5-1 with TRBJ2-1; 8 bases fit TRBD1. CDR3 size: 14 residues. Germline assignment: CDR1 SGHRS and CDR2 YFSETQ. The trim removed 8 bases at V and 5 bases at J, leaving 9 bases unmatched. CDR3 coding DNA: TGCGCCAGTAGCGCGACAGGGGCCAACAATGAGCAGTTCTTC. Residues: CASSATGANNEQFF.

The chain recombines TRBV28 with TRBJ2-3; 14 nucleotides align to TRBD2. CDR1 is MDHEN, CDR2 SYDVKM, per germline. The CDR3 loop spans 15 amino acids. With V trimmed by 3 bases and J by 9 bases, 5 bases remained unmatched. The CDR3 loop reads CASSLRGTSGSTQYF. CDR3 DNA sequence: TGTGCCAGCAGTTTGCGCGGGACTAGCGGGAGCACGCAGTATTTT.

The V gene is TRBV29-1, the J gene TRBJ2-2, with 9 bases identical to TRBD2. Trimming took 3 bases from V and 6 from J; bases not matched to a gene: 8. Germline CDR1 reads SQVTM; CDR2 reads ANQGSEA. The CDR3 runs 15 residues. CDR3 DNA sequence: TGCAGCGTTGATTGGGCGGGAGGGCCGTCCGGGGAGCTGTTTTTT. Translating gives CSVDWAGGPSGELFF.